This T cell receptor beta chain came from a study of T-cell memory formation after mild COVID-19. The germline CDR1 and CDR2 sequences are SGHVS and FNYEAQ. The CDR3 covers 15 residues. The junction had 3 bases not matched to a gene; V was cut back by 5 bases and J by 2 bases. The table lists this clonotype with a few counts. What it binds is not known. Notes on the study in general: Proof of SARS-CoV-2 specificity was absent for the second-wave clones that crested on day 37. Within pre-infection memory, some responding clones were found, suggesting cross-reactive memory joined.

TCRdb itself ran the 5' RACE reads through MiXCR, one entry per CDR3 protein. The data contain 250,000 or so distinct CDR3 sequences, roughly 18% of them singletons. Sequencing used PBMCs or a T cell subset sorted from them (not recorded which). This sequence was found in a man between 18 and 29 years old who had mild COVID-19 (a few samples of this study predate the infection). Cell type and time point are not known. This rearrangement joins TRBV7-6 to TRBJ1-5; the match to TRBD1 covers 10 bases. CDR3 loop: CASSQGTGGNQPQHF. The CDR3 DNA sequence: TGTGCCAGCAGCCAGGGGACAGGGGGCAATCAGCCCCAGCATTTT.